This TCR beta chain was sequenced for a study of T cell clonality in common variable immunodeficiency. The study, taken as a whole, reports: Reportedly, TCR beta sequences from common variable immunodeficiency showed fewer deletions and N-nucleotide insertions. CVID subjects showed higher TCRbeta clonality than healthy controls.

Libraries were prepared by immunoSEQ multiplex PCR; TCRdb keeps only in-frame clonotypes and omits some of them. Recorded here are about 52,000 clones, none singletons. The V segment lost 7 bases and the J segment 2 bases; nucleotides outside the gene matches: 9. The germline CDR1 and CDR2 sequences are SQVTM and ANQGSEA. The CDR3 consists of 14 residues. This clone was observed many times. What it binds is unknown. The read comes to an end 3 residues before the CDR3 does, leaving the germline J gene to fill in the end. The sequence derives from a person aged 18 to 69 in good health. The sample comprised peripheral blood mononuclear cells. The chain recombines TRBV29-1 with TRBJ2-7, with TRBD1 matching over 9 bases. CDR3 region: CSATGQGMTYEQYF. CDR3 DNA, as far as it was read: TGCAGCGCCACTGGACAGGGGATGACCTACGAG.